The 30 T cell receptor beta chains given below trace back to one sample, sequenced in a study of cytomegalovirus exposure and HLA in healthy donors. This PCR relied on a set of 60 Vbeta primers and 13 Jbeta primers. Repertoires were generated with immunoSEQ multiplex PCR, while TCRdb's copy carries only in-frame clones and drops some. Of fewer than 40,000 clones detected, roughly 89% appear once; the ten largest clones hold about an eighth. Specimen: PBMCs. The receptors originated from a woman in her 40s in good health and CMV-seropositive.

This rearrangement joins TRBV5-4 to TRBJ2-7, with a tentative D call TRBD1 (6 bases). The CDR3 contains 15 residues. Deletions cut 0 bases from V and 2 bases from J, with 12 bases between. Germline-derived CDR1 and CDR2 are SGHNT and YYREEE (reference sequence). CDR3 bases: TGTGCCAGCAGCTTGGGCCAGGGGAGCGCCTACGAGCAGTACTTC. Amino acid sequence: CASSLGQGSAYEQYF.

This chain joins TRBV6-1 and TRBJ2-5; D not resolved. Germline CDR1 and CDR2: MNHNS and SASEGT. The CDR3 length is 13 residues. The V end lost 4 bases, the J end lost 2 bases, and 8 bases lay between the germline ends. The chain's CDR3 is CASSAQKQETQYF. CDR3 nucleotides: TGTGCCAGCAGTGCACAGAAACAAGAGACCCAGTACTTC.

The rearrangement joins TRBV5-8 to TRBJ2-5, with D possibly TRBD1 on 5 matching bases. There are 13 residues in the CDR3. The V gene's germline CDR1 is SGHTS and CDR2 YDEGEE. V gave up 3 bases and J gave up 4 bases, with 10 bases separating them. The CDR3 nucleotides are TGTGCCAGCAGCTCGGACATACTAGAGACCCAGTACTTC. Protein product: CASSSDILETQYF.

The CDR3, as DNA: TGTGCCAGCAGTGAGGGGACAATGATTCTGGGCTACACCTTC. It is translated as CASSEGTMILGYTF. The rearrangement uses TRBV6-5 and TRBJ1-2; TRBD1 might be the D (6 bases). This CDR3 is 14 amino acids long. Trimming shortened V by 5 bases and J by 8 bases, and 18 bases separated the two germline ends. Germline CDR1 reads MNHEY; CDR2 reads SVGAGI.

This clone was seen once. V and J are TRBV2 and TRBJ1-2, with TRBD1 as a possible D gene (5 bases). CDR1 and CDR2 (germline): SNHLY, FYNNEI. The ends were cut back, 5 bases at V and 8 bases at J, with 15 bases in the middle. CDR3 size: 13 residues. This chain's CDR3 is CASSYDPSGGYTF. In nucleotides, the CDR3 is TGTGCCAGCAGTTACGACCCCTCAGGGGGCTACACCTTC.

This clone has only one observation. The V and J genes are TRBV7-2 and TRBJ1-5; TRBD1 matches at 8 bases. Germline V gives CDR1 SGHTA, CDR2 FQGNSA. CDR3 length: 16 amino acids. V gave up 5 bases and J gave up 1 base; unmatched junction bases: 7. Here the CDR3 DNA reads TGTGCCAGCAGCGCCTGGACAGGGACGAGCAATCAGCCCCAGCATTTT. Protein sequence: CASSAWTGTSNQPQHF.

This chain uses TRBV2 with TRBJ1-2; unclear D gene. The CDR3 is made up of 11 amino acids. Trimming pared 9 bases from V and 4 bases from J, leaving 9 bases between. Germline V CDR1 and CDR2: SNHLY, FYNNEI. The CDR3 spells CASRGIYGYTF. The DNA for the CDR3 is TGTGCCAGTCGAGGGATCTATGGCTACACCTTC.

This chain connects TRBV27 to TRBJ1-2, with D maybe TRBD1 (6 bases). There are 15 residues in the CDR3. V lost 2 bases and J 4 bases, leaving 14 bases between the germline ends. Looked up from germline, CDR1 is MNHEY and CDR2 is SMNVEV (reference sequence). The CDR3 is CASSLGNRAGYGYTF. The CDR3 DNA follows: TGTGCCAGCAGTTTAGGAAACAGGGCTGGCTATGGCTACACCTTC.

The CDR3: CASSLQQLAAKETQYF. Here the CDR3 DNA reads TGTGCCAGCAGCTTACAACAACTAGCGGCCAAAGAGACCCAGTACTTC. The chain has TRBV7-9 and TRBJ2-5, with 8 bases fitting TRBD2. The germline CDR1 and CDR2 sequences are SEHNR and FQNEAQ (reference sequence). The V gene end was trimmed by 2 bases and the J gene end by 3 bases; junction bases not matched to a gene: 8. The CDR3 has 16 residues. The full variable domain, completed using reference TRBV7-9 and TRBJ2-5, is DTGVSQNPRHKITKRGQNVTFRCDPISEHNRLYWYRQTLGQGPEFLTYFQNEAQLEKSRLLSDRFSAERPKGSFSTLEIQRTEQGDSAMYLCASSLQQLAAKETQYFGPGTRLLVL.

The chain couples TRBV10-3 to TRBJ2-1; 11 nucleotides align to TRBD2. This CDR3 has 13 amino acids. Germline V lookup: CDR1 ENHRY, CDR2 SYGVKD. With 8 bases clipped from V and 6 bases from J, the junction kept 3 bases outside the gene matches. Here the CDR3 reads CAIQTSGTNEQFF. CDR3 bases: TGTGCCATCCAGACTAGCGGGACCAATGAGCAGTTCTTC.

The chain is built from TRBV7-2 and TRBJ2-1, with 7 bases aligning to TRBD1. Germline V gene data show CDR1 as SGHTA and CDR2 as FQGNSA. This CDR3 contains 13 residues. J lost 5 bases, V lost 3 bases, and 1 base had no gene match. CDR3 in DNA: TGTGCCAGCAGCTTTGACAGGGACAATGAGCAGTTCTTC. Translation gives CASSFDRDNEQFF.

The V and J genes are TRBV5-1 and TRBJ1-6; D not certain. The CDR3 has 14 amino acids. Germline V lookup: CDR1 SGHRS, CDR2 YFSETQ. The V gene lost 0 bases and the J gene lost 8 bases, with 9 bases spanning the gap. The CDR3: CASSLAARYSPLHF. For the CDR3, the DNA is TGCGCCAGCAGCTTGGCAGCGAGGTATTCACCCCTCCACTTT.

The rearrangement uses TRBV5-1 and TRBJ2-3, with D unresolved. V gave up 0 bases and J gave up 6 bases, with 11 bases separating them. There are 14 residues in the CDR3. Germline values: CDR1 SGHRS, CDR2 YFSETQ. The CDR3 protein is CASSLGPGGDTQYF. The CDR3 nucleotides are TGCGCCAGCAGCTTGGGCCCCGGTGGTGATACGCAGTATTTT. The variable domain in full, completed from reference TRBV5-1 and TRBJ2-3, reads KAGVTQTPRYLIKTRGQQVTLSCSPISGHRSVSWYQQTPGQGLQFLFEYFSETQRNKGNFPGRFSGRQFSNSRSEMNVSTLELGDSALYLCASSLGPGGDTQYFGPGTRLTVL.

This chain joins TRBV11-2 and TRBJ1-1; unclear D gene. This CDR3 spans 13 amino acids. Germline loops: CDR1 SGHAT, CDR2 FQNNGV. V was trimmed by 5 bases and J by 3 bases, leaving 10 bases between them. The CDR3 DNA reads TGTGCCAGCAGCAACAACAGAGACACTGAAGCTTTCTTT. Its protein product is CASSNNRDTEAFF.

The CDR3 DNA is TGTGCCAGCAGCGTAGCGGGGGAACCAGATACGCAGTATTTT. It specifies CASSVAGEPDTQYF. The chain is built from TRBV9 and TRBJ2-3; D may be TRBD2 (6 bases). CDR3 size: 14 residues. Trimming cost V 0 bases and J 4 bases, with 9 bases left between them. CDR1 is SGDLS and CDR2 is YYNGEE in the germline V gene. Full variable domain (remainder filled in from reference TRBV9 and TRBJ2-3): DSGVTQTPKHLITATGQRVTLRCSPRSGDLSVYWYQQSLDQGLQFLIQYYNGEERAKGNILERFSAQQFPDLHSELNLSSLELGDSALYFCASSVAGEPDTQYFGPGTRLTVL.

V gene TRBV28 combines with J gene TRBJ2-2; tentatively, D is TRBD1 (6 bases). Germline-derived CDR1 and CDR2 are MDHEN and SYDVKM. This CDR3 is 15 amino acids long. V lost 7 bases and J lost 0, with 12 bases in between. The CDR3 nucleotides read TGTGCCAGCACCCTACAGGGAACGAACACCGGGGAGCTGTTTTTT. It is translated as CASTLQGTNTGELFF.

This clone was counted only a few times. The CDR3 bases are TGTGCCAGGCCCGGGAGGGAGGGCGAGCAGTACTTC. Translation: CARPGREGEQYF. V and J are TRBV25-1 and TRBJ2-7; 8 nucleotides match TRBD2. Looked up from germline, CDR1 is MGHDK and CDR2 is SYGVNS. This CDR3 contains 12 residues. The V and J ends lost 9 bases and 6 bases, in that order; junction bases with no gene match: 7.

The V call is TRBV5-1, the J call TRBJ2-6; 7 bases line up with TRBD1. V lost 1 base, J lost 0 bases, and 4 bases stayed unmatched. The CDR3 loop spans 17 amino acids. Germline V gene sequence: CDR1 SGHRS, CDR2 YFSETQ. This CDR3 is CASSLSGQSSGANVLTF. CDR3 coding DNA: TGCGCCAGCAGCTTGTCGGGACAGTCCTCTGGGGCCAACGTCCTGACTTTC.

The gene calls are TRBV5-5 and TRBJ1-2, with 7 bases identical to TRBD1. V shed 3 bases and J 7 bases; nucleotides not matched to a gene: 6. The CDR3 covers 13 residues. Germline V gives CDR1 SGHKS, CDR2 YYEKEE (reference sequence). CDR3 amino acids: CASSWTGSSGYTF. The CDR3 DNA reads as TGTGCCAGCAGCTGGACAGGAAGTTCTGGCTACACCTTC. Complete variable domain (other parts from reference TRBV5-5 and TRBJ1-2): DAGVTQSPTHLIKTRGQQVTLRCSPISGHKSVSWYQQVLGQGPQFIFQYYEKEERGRGNFPDRFSARQFPNYSSELNVNALLLGDSALYLCASSWTGSSGYTFGSGTRLTVV.

The chain uses TRBV18 and TRBJ2-1; TRBD1 matches 7 bases. The length of the CDR3 is 11 residues. The germline gives CDR1 KGHSH, CDR2 LQKENI. Germline trimming cut 9 bases from V and 9 bases from J; bases unmatched to any gene: 5. The CDR3 DNA follows: TGTGCCAGTACAGGGGACGGTGAGCAGTTCTTC. This encodes CASTGDGEQFF.

The rearrangement uses TRBV9 and TRBJ2-7; 7 positions agree with TRBD1. The CDR3 is made up of 14 amino acids. Per germline, CDR1 SGDLS and CDR2 YYNGEE. After removal of 4 bases from V and 2 bases from J, the junction contained 6 bases not matched to a gene. The CDR3 DNA sequence: TGTGCCAGCAGCCTGGGGGACAGAGCCTACGAGCAGTACTTC. Translating it yields CASSLGDRAYEQYF.

This chain joins TRBV5-1 and TRBJ2-5, with TRBD2 matching over 11 bases. The CDR3 contains 14 residues. V trimming: 4 bases; J trimming: 5 bases; junction bases outside the gene matches: 4. In germline, CDR1 is SGHRS, CDR2 YFSETQ. The CDR3 nucleotides are TGCGCCAGCAGCCCGACTAGCGGGGAGGAGACCCAGTACTTC. Translated, it gives CASSPTSGEETQYF.

The chain combines TRBV6-5 with TRBJ1-1; 7 positions match TRBD1. The CDR3 consists of 14 residues. Germline assignment: CDR1 MNHEY and CDR2 SVGAGI. With 5 bases clipped from V and 1 base from J, the junction kept 4 bases outside the gene matches. The CDR3 DNA is TGTGCCAGCAGTGTCGGGACAGCGAACACTGAAGCTTTCTTT. Encoded protein: CASSVGTANTEAFF.

The gene calls are TRBV7-2 and TRBJ1-2; D perhaps matches TRBD1 (6 bases). Germline V gene sequence: CDR1 SGHTA, CDR2 FQGNSA. V was cut by 1 base and J by 4 bases, with 19 bases left in between. CDR3 length: 17 residues. CDR3 DNA sequence: TGTGCCAGCAGCTTAGGCGGTCTCGGGCAGGGGATCTATGGCTACACCTTC. Protein: CASSLGGLGQGIYGYTF.

The chain uses TRBV14 and TRBJ2-3; the D is unclear. This CDR3 contains 11 residues. Trimming stripped 3 bases from V and 7 bases from J, with 5 bases between. CDR1 and CDR2 (germline): SGHDN, FVKESK. CDR3 residues: CASSQTNTQYF. Written as DNA, the CDR3 is TGTGCCAGCAGCCAGACAAATACGCAGTATTTT.

The V gene is TRBV5-4, the J gene TRBJ2-7; 9 positions agree with TRBD2. Germline V lookup: CDR1 SGHNT, CDR2 YYREEE (reference sequence). V was clipped by 2 bases and J by 2 bases; unmatched bases: 2. This CDR3 is 14 amino acids long. The CDR3 DNA follows: TGTGCCAGCAGCTTCTCTAGCGGGGCCTACGAGCAGTACTTC. This gives the protein CASSFSSGAYEQYF.

V gene TRBV27 combines with J gene TRBJ2-1, with unresolved D. V lost 6 bases and J 1 base, leaving 10 bases between the germline ends. Per the germline V gene, CDR1 is MNHEY and CDR2 is SMNVEV (reference sequence). CDR3 length equals 14 residues. Written as DNA, the CDR3 is TGTGCCAGCAGATTTGGGCAGTCCTACAATGAGCAGTTCTTC. Its protein is CASRFGQSYNEQFF.

V and J are TRBV7-5 and TRBJ1-1; the tabulated D call, TRBD1, remains unverified against the DNA. TRBV7-5 is an annotated pseudogene. The CDR3 has 12 amino acids. CDR3 coding DNA: TGTGCCAGAAGCTCCATTTGCACTGAAGCTTTCTTT. Translating gives CARSSICTEAFF.

This rearrangement joins TRBV7-8 to TRBJ2-7; D might be TRBD1 (5 bases). This CDR3 is built from 15 residues. Per the germline V gene, CDR1 is SGHVS and CDR2 is FQNEAQ. The V gene lost 5 bases and the J gene lost 0 bases, with 14 bases spanning the gap. The CDR3 loop is CASSTWTPSSYEQYF. CDR3 bases: TGTGCCAGCAGCACCTGGACACCAAGCTCCTACGAGCAGTACTTC. The entire variable domain, with the rest obtained from reference TRBV7-8 and TRBJ2-7, is as follows: GAGVSQSPRYKVAKRGQDVALRCDPISGHVSLFWYQQALGQGPEFLTYFQNEAQLDKSGLPSDRFFAERPEGSVSTLKIQRTQQEDSAVYLCASSTWTPSSYEQYFGPGTRLTVT.

The J gene is TRBJ2-1, the V gene TRBV19; 14 nucleotides align to TRBD2. Germline assignment: CDR1 LNHDA and CDR2 SQIVND (reference sequence). Trimming cost V 6 bases and J 7 bases; bases outside gene matches: 5. This CDR3 is 15 amino acids long. CDR3: CASRTGTSGGNEQFF. The CDR3 bases are TGTGCCAGTAGGACCGGGACTAGCGGGGGAAATGAGCAGTTCTTC.